This record covers a single T cell receptor (beta chain). This clonotype showed up many times. No cognate antigen has been identified for it. No per-base quality is available; no much larger clone lies one base away. From V the trimming removes 4 bases and from J it removes 4 bases, while the gene matches leave 3 bases of the junction unaccounted for. Per the germline V gene, MNHEY is the CDR1 and SVGAGI is the CDR2. The CDR3 holds 13 amino acids from the cysteine to the phenylalanine. Just CDR3 DNA is preserved here, 39 bases in frame from base 1. Library method: 5' RACE. The listed sequencing device is NextSeq 500. In the TCR library protocol, unique molecular identifiers were attached to individual cDNA molecules to correct for PCR bias and sequencing error. Both TCR alpha and beta chains were sequenced, and tight co-correlation was observed between alpha and beta sequence abundances in each sample. The study's own analysis went as follows. Decombinator V4 was used to annotate the V gene, J gene and CDR3 of the TCR sequences. Expanded TCRs were defined as changing significantly between any two time points under a Poisson model with p below 0.0001. TCR abundances were normalised to the total number of TCRs sequenced per sample and expressed as counts per million. MAIT TCRs were defined by TRAV1-2 paired with TRAJ12, TRAJ20 or TRAJ33, and iNKT TCRs by TRAV10 paired with TRAJ18. VDJdb, accessed on 1 November 2021, was searched for TCRs annotated for CMV, EBV and SARS-CoV-2, and TCRs annotated for more than one antigen were excluded. TCRdb's own reprocessing of the public reads used fastp at Q25 and MiXCR and kept productive beta chains. Each record represents a unique CDR3 protein, reported with the most common genes and DNA among its rows. The V and J calls follow TCRdb's processing rather than the paper's. This sample lists 55,000 to 75,000 distinct CDR3 sequences; 12% were detected once. The leading ten clones occupy roughly 3.9% of the sample.

These data originate in a study of early T cells in non-severe SARS-CoV-2 infection (dated by TCRdb to the early 2020s). As for the study more broadly: TCR sequencing used bulk RNA from unsorted whole blood, so alpha and beta chains could not be paired. Broad study findings and their caveats: VDJdb matching was skewed toward anti-spike CD8 responses, so virus-specific expansions were likely underestimated and private and CD4 specificities were missed.

This was a case-control study nested in a cohort of healthcare workers in London, UK, who had nasopharyngeal swab PCR tests and blood samples taken every week. Healthcare workers were recruited between 23 and 31 March 2020, during the week of the UK lockdown, and were followed weekly for up to about 15 weeks. The sample was whole blood. The receptor comes from an adult who was a healthcare worker with PCR-confirmed SARS-CoV-2 infection or an uninfected control (not recorded which). The chain was built from TRBV6-5 and TRBJ1-2; 7 central bases correspond to TRBD1. This receptor has the CDR3 CASSSGQVYGYTF. The DNA is as follows: TGTGCCAGCAGTTCAGGACAGGTCTATGGCTACACCTTC.